This TCR beta chain was profiled in a study of PD-1 blockade in classical Hodgkin lymphoma. Looking at the study overall: Patients were infused with nivolumab 3 mg/kg every 2 weeks.

The table came from immunoSEQ multiplex PCR; TCRdb's copy has only in-frame clones and leaves some out. The data show around 13,000 clones, roughly 86% seen once. All patients experienced relapse after autologous stem cell transplantation, and brentuximab vedotin exposure was variable. This clone was seen more than once but under ten times. The specimen was peripheral blood mononuclear cells (PBMCs), collected at baseline. The TCR comes from a human donor with classical Hodgkin lymphoma.

The CDR3 is CASSWGQDRLKNTGELFF. The CDR3 coding sequence is TGTGCCAGCAGTTGGGGACAGGACAGACTCAAGAACACCGGGGAGCTGTTTTTT. The chain joins TRBV6-7 to TRBJ2-2, with 8 bases fitting TRBD1. TRBV6-7 falls under the ORF class, with uncertain function. This CDR3 spans 18 amino acids. V lost 4 bases and J lost 1; bases outside the gene matches: 11.